This TCR beta chain originates from a study of cytomegalovirus exposure and HLA in healthy donors. Some clones are missing from TCRdb's copy, which holds only in-frame ones; the method was immunoSEQ multiplex PCR. Among fewer than 200,000 clones, approximately 96% were seen once, and the ten largest hold roughly 0.83%. Germline-derived CDR1 and CDR2 are SGHTA and FQGNSA. The CDR3 covers 17 residues. Germline trimming cut 1 base from V and 4 bases from J; bases unmatched to any gene: 7. The sequencing input was PBMCs. This chain joins TRBV7-2 and TRBJ2-1; TRBD2 aligns across 10 bases. This receptor was identified in a woman aged 18-29 years in good health and CMV-seronegative. Here the CDR3 reads CASSLVLAGTLYNEQFF. The CDR3 DNA reads as TGTGCCAGCAGCTTAGTACTAGCGGGGACCCTTTACAATGAGCAGTTCTTC.